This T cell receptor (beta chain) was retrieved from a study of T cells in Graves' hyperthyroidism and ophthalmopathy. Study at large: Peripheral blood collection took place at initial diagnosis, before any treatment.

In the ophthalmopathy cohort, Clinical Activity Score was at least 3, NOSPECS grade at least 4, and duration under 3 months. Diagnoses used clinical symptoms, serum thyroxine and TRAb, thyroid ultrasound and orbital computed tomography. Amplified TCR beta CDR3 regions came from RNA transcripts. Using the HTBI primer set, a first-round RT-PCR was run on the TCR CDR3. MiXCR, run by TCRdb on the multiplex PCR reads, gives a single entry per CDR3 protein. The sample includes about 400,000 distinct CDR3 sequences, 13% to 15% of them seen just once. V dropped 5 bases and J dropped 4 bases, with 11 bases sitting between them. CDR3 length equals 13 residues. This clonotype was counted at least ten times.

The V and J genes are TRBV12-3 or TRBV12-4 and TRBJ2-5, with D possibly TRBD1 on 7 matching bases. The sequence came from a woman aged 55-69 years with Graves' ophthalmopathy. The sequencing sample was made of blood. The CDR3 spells CASSPGGRETQYF. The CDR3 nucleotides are TGTGCCAGCAGTCCAGGGGGGAGAGAGACCCAGTACTTC.